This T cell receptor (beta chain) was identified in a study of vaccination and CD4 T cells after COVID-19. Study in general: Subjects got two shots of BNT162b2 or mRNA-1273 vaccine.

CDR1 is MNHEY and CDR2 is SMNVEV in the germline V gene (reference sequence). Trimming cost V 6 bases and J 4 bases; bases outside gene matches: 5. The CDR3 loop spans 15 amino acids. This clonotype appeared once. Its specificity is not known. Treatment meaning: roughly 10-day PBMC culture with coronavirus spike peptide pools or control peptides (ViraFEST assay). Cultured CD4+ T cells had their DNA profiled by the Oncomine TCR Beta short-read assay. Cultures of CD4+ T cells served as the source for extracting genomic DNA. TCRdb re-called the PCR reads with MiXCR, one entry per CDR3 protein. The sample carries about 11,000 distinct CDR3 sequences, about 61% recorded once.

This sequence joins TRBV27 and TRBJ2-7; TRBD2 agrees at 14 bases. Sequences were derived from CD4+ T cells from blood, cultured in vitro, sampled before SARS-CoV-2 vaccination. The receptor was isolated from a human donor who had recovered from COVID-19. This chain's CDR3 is CASRGTSGSQYEQYF. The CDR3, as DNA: TGTGCCAGCAGGGGGACTAGCGGGAGCCAATACGAGCAGTACTTC.